What follows describes a single TCR beta chain. The CDR3 sequence is 16 residues long. The trim removed 2 bases at V and 5 bases at J, leaving 2 bases unmatched. The V gene's germline CDR1 is MDHEN and CDR2 SYDVKM. This specimen belongs to a study of blood T cell repertoires in COVID-19. Study context: The United States, Italy and Spain were the sources of the acute and convalescent COVID-19 samples. Sample material is recorded as cDNA or gDNA derived from T cells, B-cell-depleted T cells, or PBMCs.

In the authors' workflow: Using reference gene primer amplification, nucleated cell counts were estimated. TCRdb keeps only in-frame clones here, not all; method: immunoSEQ multiplex PCR. V and J calls and clone size follow that table, whereas D and trimming were derived from the DNA. This sample has 250,000 or so clones, with 86% found just once. The sample was peripheral blood. V usage is TRBV28 and J usage is TRBJ2-3; the match to TRBD2 covers 15 bases. The sequence was collected from a man in his forties with active or convalescent COVID-19. The chain's CDR3 is CASSLGLAGGEDTQYF. The CDR3 DNA is TGTGCCAGCAGTTTAGGACTAGCGGGGGGGGAAGATACGCAGTATTTT.